This T cell receptor beta chain was sequenced in a study of response to subunit inactivated influenza vaccine. Notes on the study in general: That few new T cells are recruited by each seasonal influenza vaccination was the authors' suggestion.

TCRdb reanalysed the RT-PCR reads using MiXCR and keeps one entry per CDR3 protein. The data contain 560,000 or so distinct CDR3 sequences, 6% to 9% of them seen just once; the ten biggest clones take up over 10%. The length of the CDR3 is 12 residues. The germline V gene encodes CDR1 SQVTM and CDR2 ANQGSEA. The V end was cut by 2 bases, the J end by 4 bases, with 8 bases between. This clonotype was picked up a small number of times. As yet, its antigen is unknown. Sequencing was performed on PBMCs from blood, taken 23 months after vaccination. This sequence joins TRBV29-1 and TRBJ1-2; D call uncertain. The clonotype comes from a man aged 50-75 years who received an inactivated influenza vaccine. The CDR3 here is CSVEIEGYGYTF. The CDR3 coding sequence is TGCAGCGTTGAAATCGAGGGCTATGGCTACACCTTC.